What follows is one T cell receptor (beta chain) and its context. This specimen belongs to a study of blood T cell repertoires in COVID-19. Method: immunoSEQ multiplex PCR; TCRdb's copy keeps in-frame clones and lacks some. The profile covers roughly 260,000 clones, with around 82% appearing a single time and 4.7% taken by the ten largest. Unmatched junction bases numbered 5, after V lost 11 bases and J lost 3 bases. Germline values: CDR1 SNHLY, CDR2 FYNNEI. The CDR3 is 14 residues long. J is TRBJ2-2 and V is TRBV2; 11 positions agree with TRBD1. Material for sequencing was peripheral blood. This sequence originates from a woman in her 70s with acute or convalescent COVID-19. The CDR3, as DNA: TGTGCCGGAGGACAGGGGGCCGACACCGGGGAGCTGTTTTTT. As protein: CAGGQGADTGELFF. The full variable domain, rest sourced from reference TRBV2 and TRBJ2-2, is EPEVTQTPSHQVTQMGQEVILRCVPISNHLYFYWYRQILGQKVEFLVSFYNNEISEKSEIFDDQFSVERPDGSNFTLKIRSTKLEDSAMYFCAGGQGADTGELFFGEGSRLTVL.